Presented here are 14 T cell receptor beta chains from one specimen sequenced in a study of T cell responses to AZD1222 COVID-19 vaccine. TCRdb's copy holds only in-frame clones and misses some; the assay was immunoSEQ multiplex PCR. Of tens of thousands of clones detected, approximately 80% appear once; the ten largest clones hold approximately 21%. Sequences were derived from peripheral blood, sampled on day 0 of AZD1222 vaccination. These receptors came from an adult in good health.

This clone turned up a few times. The chain is built from TRBV30 and TRBJ2-7; D ambiguous. Trimming pared 0 bases from V and 10 bases from J, leaving 16 bases between. The CDR3 sequence is 13 residues long. From germline, CDR1 is GTSNPN and CDR2 SVGIG (reference sequence). This CDR3 reads CAWSVLDLGHQYF. The CDR3 nucleotides are TGTGCCTGGAGTGTACTGGATTTGGGCCATCAGTACTTC.

Comments on this clone: Other DNA sequences of this sample code for an identical CDR3. The rearrangement links TRBV5-1 to TRBJ2-5; 12 positions agree with TRBD2. The trim removed 1 base at V and 5 bases at J, leaving 9 bases unmatched. The CDR3 extends over 17 amino acids. Germline CDR1 reads SGHRS; CDR2 reads YFSETQ. The CDR3 loop reads CASSLRASGRAGETQYF. The CDR3, as DNA: TGCGCCAGCAGCTTGAGGGCTAGCGGGAGGGCCGGGGAGACCCAGTACTTC. Full variable domain (outside the CDR3, taken from reference TRBV5-1 and TRBJ2-5): KAGVTQTPRYLIKTRGQQVTLSCSPISGHRSVSWYQQTPGQGLQFLFEYFSETQRNKGNFPGRFSGRQFSNSRSEMNVSTLELGDSALYLCASSLRASGRAGETQYFGPGTRLLVL.

As DNA, the CDR3 is TGTGCCAGCAGCCCACAAAAGAGGAGCATTCAGTACTTC. Translated, it gives CASSPQKRSIQYF. The chain combines TRBV13 with TRBJ2-4; D unresolved. The germline V and J ends were trimmed by 5 bases and 9 bases, with 14 bases remaining between them. Germline CDR1 and CDR2: PRHDT and FYEKMQ (reference sequence). The CDR3 is made up of 13 amino acids.

A few counts support this clone. The V call is TRBV7-9, the J call TRBJ2-1, with a weak D call TRBD2 (6 bases). CDR1 is SEHNR and CDR2 is FQNEAQ in the germline V gene (reference sequence). The CDR3 is 14 residues long. V lost 5 bases and J lost 3, with 11 bases in between. The CDR3 sequence is CASSMTRDYNEQFF. The CDR3 DNA reads as TGTGCCAGCAGCATGACTAGAGACTACAATGAGCAGTTCTTC.

The chain carries TRBV5-4 and TRBJ2-1; D gene ambiguous. The germline V and J ends were trimmed by 0 bases and 6 bases, with 7 bases remaining between them. There are 13 residues in the CDR3. Per germline, CDR1 SGHNT and CDR2 YYREEE (reference sequence). CDR3 DNA sequence: TGTGCCAGCAGCTTGGAGGTTTTCAATGAGCAGTTCTTC. Its protein product is CASSLEVFNEQFF. The full variable domain, in which reference TRBV5-4 and TRBJ2-1 provide the parts outside the CDR3, is ETGVTQSPTHLIKTRGQQVTLRCSSQSGHNTVSWYQQALGQGPQFIFQYYREEENGRGNFPPRFSGLQFPNYSSELNVNALELDDSALYLCASSLEVFNEQFFGPGTRLTVL.

The chain couples TRBV5-8 to TRBJ2-7, with D possibly TRBD2 on 6 matching bases. V gave up 4 bases and J gave up 7 bases, with 21 bases separating them. Germline V lookup: CDR1 SGHTS, CDR2 YDEGEE. The CDR3 is made up of 15 amino acids. Here the CDR3 DNA reads TGTGCCAGCAGCCGTGGCTTGGTACTGGGGGGAGAGCAGTACTTC. Its translation: CASSRGLVLGGEQYF.

This clone was detected once. The V and J genes are TRBV4-1 and TRBJ2-1; 12 bases agree with TRBD2. Germline CDR1 and CDR2: MGHRA and YSYEKL. V shed 8 bases, J shed 7 bases, and the junction held 6 bases outside the gene matches. This CDR3 contains 14 residues. The CDR3 reads CASSSGRANNEQFF. Written as DNA, the CDR3 is TGCGCCAGCTCTAGCGGGAGGGCCAATAATGAGCAGTTCTTC.

The rearrangement links TRBV6-5 to TRBJ2-3; D may be TRBD2 (6 bases). This CDR3 has 16 residues. With 0 bases removed from V and 0 bases from J, the gap between germline ends came to 10 bases. CDR1 is MNHEY, CDR2 SVGAGI, per germline. The CDR3 sequence: CASSYSIGGSTDTQYF. As DNA, the CDR3 is TGTGCCAGCAGTTACTCGATCGGGGGAAGCACAGATACGCAGTATTTT.

The chain joins TRBV27 to TRBJ2-1; D may be TRBD2 (5 bases). Germline V gene sequence: CDR1 MNHEY, CDR2 SMNVEV (reference sequence). This CDR3 spans 16 amino acids. V shed 5 bases and J shed 7 bases, with 21 bases lying between them. The CDR3 nucleotides read TGTGCCAGCAGTCCCATAGCGTCTTACTTCTCGAATGAGCAGTTCTTC. It encodes CASSPIASYFSNEQFF.

The chain has TRBV5-1 and TRBJ2-6; the D is unclear. V lost 1 base and J lost 0, with 5 bases in between. The CDR3 has 15 amino acids. The germline V gene has CDR1 SGHRS and CDR2 YFSETQ. CDR3 residues: CASSLQLSGANVLTF. The CDR3 DNA reads TGCGCCAGCAGCTTGCAGCTCTCTGGGGCCAACGTCCTGACTTTC.

CDR3 sequence reads: CATSSSSGGPYEQYF. As DNA, the CDR3 is TGTGCCACCAGCAGTTCTAGCGGGGGCCCCTACGAGCAGTACTTC. This chain joins TRBV15 and TRBJ2-7; TRBD2 aligns across 10 bases. This CDR3 comprises 15 residues. Germline-derived CDR1 and CDR2 are LNHNV and YYDKDF (reference sequence). J gave up 2 bases and V 3 bases, and 4 bases lay outside the gene matches.

The chain couples TRBV29-1 to TRBJ2-5; D gene ambiguous. The germline gives CDR1 SQVTM, CDR2 ANQGSEA. V lost 1 base and J 7 bases, leaving 7 bases between the germline ends. This CDR3 contains 11 residues. Written as DNA, the CDR3 is TGCAGCGTTGAAGCCTACGTGACCCAGTACTTC. This encodes CSVEAYVTQYF.

The chain is built from TRBV7-8 and TRBJ1-5; D remains unclear. CDR1 and CDR2 (germline): SGHVS, FQNEAQ. The CDR3 extends over 14 amino acids. Trimming took off 3 bases at V and 1 base at J, with 7 bases between the two ends. In nucleotides, the CDR3 is TGTGCCAGCAGCTTCGTGGTGAGCAATCAGCCCCAGCATTTT. It translates to CASSFVVSNQPQHF.

The chain combines TRBV2 with TRBJ2-1; the match to TRBD2 covers 13 bases. CDR3 size: 17 residues. Germline V gene lookup returns CDR1 SNHLY and CDR2 FYNNEI. V dropped 4 bases and J dropped 7; count of bases not matched to a gene: 10. The CDR3 DNA sequence: TGTGCCAGCAGTGCGACTAGCGGGGGGTTGCGGCCAAATGAGCAGTTCTTC. It codes for CASSATSGGLRPNEQFF. Full variable domain (remainder filled in from reference TRBV2 and TRBJ2-1): EPEVTQTPSHQVTQMGQEVILRCVPISNHLYFYWYRQILGQKVEFLVSFYNNEISEKSEIFDDQFSVERPDGSNFTLKIRSTKLEDSAMYFCASSATSGGLRPNEQFFGPGTRLTVL.